In this sample, the clone carrying this T cell receptor (beta chain) turned up a few times. Its antigen is not identified. The treatment is: approximately 9-day PBMC culture with coronavirus spike peptide pools or control peptides (ViraFEST assay). ViraFEST sequenced TCRs after peptide-pool expansion of antigen-specific T cells. The data belong to a study of vaccination and CD4 T cells after COVID-19. Turning to the study itself: The stimulus for the cells was overlapping spike peptides derived from SARS-CoV-2, HCoV-NL63, HCoV-OC43 and HCoV-229E.

Scientists ran DNA taken from cultured CD4+ T cells through the Oncomine TCR Beta short-read assay for sequencing. Cultures of CD4+ T cells served as the source for extracting genomic DNA. MiXCR, run by TCRdb on the PCR reads, gives a single entry per CDR3 protein. The sample lists some 12,000 distinct CDR3 sequences, 30% seen once, with about 25% in the top ten. V lost 3 bases and J lost 5; bases outside the gene matches: 7. Germline V gives CDR1 LNHDA, CDR2 SQIVND (reference sequence). The CDR3 sequence is 15 residues long. Sequencing input: cultured CD4+ T cells from blood. The V and J genes are TRBV19 and TRBJ2-1; 7 bases fit TRBD2. This TCR derives from a human donor with COVID-19. CDR3 residues: CASSMWGGTHNEQFF. DNA for the CDR3: TGTGCCAGTAGTATGTGGGGGGGTACTCACAATGAGCAGTTCTTC.